This T cell receptor beta chain derives from a study of regulatory T cells in long-lasting Graves disease. This CDR3 region has 16 residues. The germline V gene encodes CDR1 LNHNV and CDR2 YYDKDF (reference sequence). The ends were cut back, 6 bases at V and 2 bases at J, with 20 bases in the middle. This clonotype was found many times. Relying on iRepertoire HTBI primers and Arm-PCR of CDR3 regions, the team built TCR beta libraries. TCRdb independently ran MiXCR on the multiplex PCR reads; one entry per CDR3 protein. This table has 300,000 to 400,000 distinct CDR3 sequences, around 20% appearing once. Time point noted: persistent/refractory GD, antithyroid drugs over 5 years with positive TRAb. Extracted RNA from PBMCs served as the source of the TCR library.

The sample in question was peripheral blood mononuclear cells (PBMCs), obtained when the disease was refractory, from a patient treated with antithyroid drugs. The chain has TRBV15 and TRBJ2-7, with D unresolved. This sequence originates from a female donor with Graves disease. The CDR3 DNA sequence: TGTGCCACCAGATCTCGCCGGGCCGACGCCACCTACGAGCAGTACTTC. It encodes CATRSRRADATYEQYF.